This TCR beta chain emerged from a study of OX40 agonist ivuxolimab in advanced cancers. The wider study: Clinicians treated patients with ivuxolimab, an agonistic anti-OX40 (CD134) antibody.

This table comes from immunoSEQ multiplex PCR, and its TCRdb copy is limited to in-frame clones, with some not included. The data show 60,000 to 80,000 clones, roughly 78% seen once. Study-wide findings and caveats: Both blood CD4+ and CD8+ T cells showed clonal growth by week 6 at 0.1 to 3.0 mg/kg. Expanded clones were, on average, more numerous in CD8+ T cells than in CD4+. There were also nonresponders showing low normalized T-cell clonal expansion.

CDR1 is MGHDK, CDR2 SYGVNS, per germline. The CDR3 has 14 residues. The germline V and J ends were trimmed by 6 bases and 3 bases, with 12 bases remaining between them. Turning to this clone: Its target is unknown.

The genes are TRBV25-1 and TRBJ2-1; D gene unclear. This receptor was identified in an adult with an advanced solid tumor such as melanoma, head and neck, liver or kidney cancer. This material consisted of CD4+ or CD8+ T cells sorted from blood, taken in a trial of the OX40 agonist ivuxolimab. CDR3 sequence: CASRRGGNYNEQFF. As DNA, the CDR3 is TGTGCCAGCAGACGCGGCGGCAACTACAATGAGCAGTTCTTC.